The next 14 T cell receptor beta chains were all read from a single sample in a study of early T cells in non-severe SARS-CoV-2 infection. TCRdb used MiXCR to reprocess the 5' RACE reads, holding one entry per CDR3 protein. The table has around 83,000 distinct CDR3 sequences, more than 10% seen once. The sequenced sample was whole blood, obtained at baseline. These TCRs come from an adult who was a healthcare worker with PCR-confirmed SARS-CoV-2 infection or an uninfected control (not recorded which).

This clonotype showed up just a few times. The V call is TRBV3-1, the J call TRBJ2-7; 7 nucleotides match TRBD1. The CDR3 runs to 18 residues. Germline assignment: CDR1 LGHDT and CDR2 YNNKEL (reference sequence). The junction had 15 bases not matched to a gene; V was cut back by 0 bases and J by 4 bases. The CDR3 DNA is TGTGCCAGCAGCCAAGATATTCTCCGGACAGGAATCGTATACGAGCAGTACTTC. It specifies CASSQDILRTGIVYEQYF.

This chain uses TRBV12-3 or TRBV12-4 with TRBJ1-4; D may be TRBD1 (5 bases). V was cut by 6 bases and J by 7 bases, with 12 bases left in between. This CDR3 spans 13 amino acids. The CDR3 loop is CASRGDGIEKLFF. The CDR3 DNA reads TGTGCCAGCAGAGGGGACGGAATTGAAAAACTGTTTTTT.

The table lists this clonotype with a few counts. The gene calls are TRBV29-1 and TRBJ2-1, with D tentatively TRBD2 (5 bases). V lost 5 bases, J lost 9 bases, and 17 bases lay in between. Germline loops: CDR1 SQVTM, CDR2 ANQGSEA. CDR3 length: 13 amino acids. The DNA of the CDR3 is TGCAGCGTTCGTAAACCAGCGGTCCGTGAGCAGTTCTTC. Translation: CSVRKPAVREQFF.

In this sample, this clonotype turned up a few times. The rearrangement joins TRBV5-1 to TRBJ1-1; D unclear. Per germline, CDR1 SGHRS and CDR2 YFSETQ. The CDR3 is 14 residues long. The V end was cut by 0 bases, the J end by 1 base, with 7 bases between. The CDR3 DNA follows: TGCGCCAGCAGCTTGGGACCGGAGAACACTGAAGCTTTCTTT. This gives the protein CASSLGPENTEAFF.

The chain is built from TRBV5-4 and TRBJ2-3, with TRBD1 identical over 8 bases. Germline V gene sequence: CDR1 SGHNT, CDR2 YYREEE (reference sequence). Trimming cost V 4 bases and J 6 bases; bases outside gene matches: 7. This CDR3 region has 14 residues. Written as DNA, the CDR3 is TGTGCCAGCAGCACTCGGACAGGGCTGGATACGCAGTATTTT. As protein: CASSTRTGLDTQYF.

The table lists this clonotype with a few counts. The chain is built from TRBV9 and TRBJ2-5; weak D call: TRBD2 (6 bases). V lost 3 bases, J lost 5 bases, and 17 bases lay in between. The CDR3 sequence is 15 residues long. Germline CDR1 and CDR2: SGDLS and YYNGEE. For the CDR3, the DNA is TGTGCCAGCAGCGCTCGCGGGGTGGCCATGGAGACCCAGTACTTC. Translated, it gives CASSARGVAMETQYF.

The chain joins TRBV6-5 to TRBJ1-3; D unresolved. The CDR3 loop spans 12 amino acids. The V gene lost 8 bases and the J gene lost 0 bases, with 5 bases spanning the gap. Germline lookup yields CDR1 MNHEY and CDR2 SVGAGI. CDR3 amino acids: CASVSSGNTIYF. CDR3 DNA: TGTGCCAGCGTTTCCTCTGGAAACACCATATATTTT.

This clonotype was seen ten or more times. V gene TRBV19 combines with J gene TRBJ2-1; D uncertain. V lost 7 bases and J 0 bases, leaving 13 bases between the germline ends. Germline V gene sequence: CDR1 LNHDA, CDR2 SQIVND (reference sequence). There are 15 residues in the CDR3. The CDR3 spells CASKADRSSYNEQFF. The CDR3 bases are TGTGCCAGTAAGGCGGACCGGAGCTCCTACAATGAGCAGTTCTTC.

This clonotype was recorded a few times. The genes are TRBV27 and TRBJ2-7, with 7 bases lining up with TRBD1. The CDR3 spans 16 residues. V dropped 6 bases and J dropped 6; count of bases not matched to a gene: 17. Per the germline V gene, CDR1 is MNHEY and CDR2 is SMNVEV (reference sequence). The CDR3 spells CASSNFIGRGSREQYF. CDR3 nucleotide sequence: TGTGCCAGCAGCAATTTTATAGGCAGGGGGAGCCGCGAGCAGTACTTC.

V gene TRBV30 combines with J gene TRBJ1-1; D gene ambiguous. CDR1 and CDR2 (germline): GTSNPN, SVGIG (reference sequence). Trimming stripped 3 bases from V and 0 bases from J, with 8 bases between. The CDR3 covers 13 residues. This CDR3 is CAWRDMMNTEAFF. CDR3 in DNA: TGTGCCTGGAGAGATATGATGAACACTGAAGCTTTCTTT.

The rearrangement links TRBV11-1 to TRBJ2-4; 11 bases fit TRBD2. Per the germline V gene, CDR1 is SGHAT and CDR2 is FQDESV (reference sequence). J lost 7 bases, V lost 2 bases, and 13 bases had no gene match. The CDR3 has 18 residues. CDR3 amino acids: CASSLYRTSGPGGNIQYF. The CDR3, as DNA: TGTGCCAGCAGCTTATATAGGACTAGCGGGCCCGGTGGCAACATTCAGTACTTC. The entire variable domain, with the rest obtained from reference TRBV11-1 and TRBJ2-4, is as follows: EAEVAQSPRYKITEKSQAVAFWCDPISGHATLYWYRQILGQGPELLVQFQDESVVDDSQLPKDRFSAERLKGVDSTLKIQPAELGDSAMYLCASSLYRTSGPGGNIQYFGAGTRLSVL.

This clonotype has more than one count but fewer than ten. The J gene is TRBJ1-5, the V gene TRBV20-1, with D perhaps matching TRBD1 (6 bases). V lost 2 bases and J lost 4, with 12 bases in between. CDR1 DFQATT and CDR2 SNEGSKA come from the germline V gene (reference sequence). This CDR3 is built from 14 residues. Here the CDR3 reads CSARPTGTNQPQHF. For the CDR3, the DNA is TGCAGTGCTAGACCCACCGGGACAAATCAGCCCCAGCATTTT.

This clonotype appeared many times. The genes are TRBV5-1 and TRBJ2-5; 15 bases agree with TRBD2. Unmatched junction bases numbered 6, after V lost 4 bases and J lost 2 bases. CDR3 size: 17 residues. CDR1 is SGHRS, CDR2 YFSETQ, per germline. This chain's CDR3 is CASSRGLAGGGQETQYF. CDR3 coding DNA: TGCGCCAGCAGCAGGGGACTAGCGGGAGGCGGACAAGAGACCCAGTACTTC.

A few counts support this clonotype. The chain is built from TRBV3-1 and TRBJ2-7, with TRBD2 matching over 9 bases. The CDR3 totals 18 residues. CDR1 is LGHDT, CDR2 YNNKEL, per germline (reference sequence). The trim removed 1 base at V and 5 bases at J, leaving 15 bases unmatched. CDR3 in DNA: TGTGCCAGCAGCCAAGGACCCCCACGGGCTAGCGGGGTGAACGAGCAGTACTTC. Translation: CASSQGPPRASGVNEQYF.